This T cell receptor (beta chain) is from a study of T cells in Graves' hyperthyroidism and ophthalmopathy. Study-level background: Any treatment followed the collection of peripheral blood at initial diagnosis.

Trimming removed 8 bases from V and 1 base from J; junction bases left unmatched: 7. This CDR3 contains 13 residues. CDR1 and CDR2 from the germline V gene are GTSNPN and SVGIG (reference sequence). Amplified TCR beta CDR3 regions derived from RNA transcripts. With the HTBI primer set, the TCR CDR3 went through a first round of RT-PCR. TCRdb independently ran MiXCR on the multiplex PCR reads; one entry per CDR3 protein. The data show roughly 380,000 distinct CDR3 sequences, approximately 13% seen once. Findings of the study overall: Blood also held most thyroid clonotypes expanded beyond 0.001.

This clonotype was seen ten or more times. Its antigen remains unknown. The TCR sequence derives from a young woman with Graves' hyperthyroidism. The chain carries TRBV30 and TRBJ1-1; 7 nucleotides line up with TRBD1. The sequenced sample consisted of blood. The DNA for the CDR3 is TGTGCCGGGGTTCGGGACAGGAACACTGAAGCTTTCTTT. Translating gives CAGVRDRNTEAFF.